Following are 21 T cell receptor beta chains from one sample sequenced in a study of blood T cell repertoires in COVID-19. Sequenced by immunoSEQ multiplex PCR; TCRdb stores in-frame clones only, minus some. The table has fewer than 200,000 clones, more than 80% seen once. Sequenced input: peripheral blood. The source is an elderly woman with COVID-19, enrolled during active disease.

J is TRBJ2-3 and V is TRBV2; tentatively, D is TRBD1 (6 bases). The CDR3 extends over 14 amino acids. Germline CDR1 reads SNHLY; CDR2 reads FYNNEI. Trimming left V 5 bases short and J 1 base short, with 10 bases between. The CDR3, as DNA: TGTGCCAGCAGTCCAAACAGGGGCACAGATACGCAGTATTTT. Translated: CASSPNRGTDTQYF.

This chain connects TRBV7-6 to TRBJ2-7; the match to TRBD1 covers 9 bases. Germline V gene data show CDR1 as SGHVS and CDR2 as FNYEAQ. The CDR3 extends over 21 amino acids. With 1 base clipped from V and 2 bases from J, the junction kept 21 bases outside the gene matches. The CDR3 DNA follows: TGTGCCAGCAGCTTAGAAGGGCCGCGGGACAGGGCGGCTAGCCATCCCTACGAGCAGTACTTC. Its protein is CASSLEGPRDRAASHPYEQYF.

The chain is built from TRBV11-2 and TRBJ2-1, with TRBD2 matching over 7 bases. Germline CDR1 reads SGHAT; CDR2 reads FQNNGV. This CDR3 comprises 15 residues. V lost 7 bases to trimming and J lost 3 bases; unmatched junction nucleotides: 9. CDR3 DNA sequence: TGTGCCAGCACCCCCGGTAGCGGGTTCTACAATGAGCAGTTCTTC. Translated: CASTPGSGFYNEQFF.

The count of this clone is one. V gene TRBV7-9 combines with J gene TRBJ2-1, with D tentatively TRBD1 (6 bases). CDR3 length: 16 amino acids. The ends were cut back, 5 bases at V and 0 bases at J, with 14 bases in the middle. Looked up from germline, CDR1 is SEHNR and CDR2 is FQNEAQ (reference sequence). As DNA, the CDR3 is TGTGCCAGCAGCGAACAGGGTTTTAGCTCCTACAATGAGCAGTTCTTC. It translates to CASSEQGFSSYNEQFF.

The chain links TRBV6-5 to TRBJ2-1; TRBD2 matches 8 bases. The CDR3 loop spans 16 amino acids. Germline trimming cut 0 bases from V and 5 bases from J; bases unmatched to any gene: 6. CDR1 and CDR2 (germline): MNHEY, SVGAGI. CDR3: CASSYSGLAGDNEQFF. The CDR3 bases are TGTGCCAGCAGTTACTCTGGACTAGCCGGGGACAATGAGCAGTTCTTC.

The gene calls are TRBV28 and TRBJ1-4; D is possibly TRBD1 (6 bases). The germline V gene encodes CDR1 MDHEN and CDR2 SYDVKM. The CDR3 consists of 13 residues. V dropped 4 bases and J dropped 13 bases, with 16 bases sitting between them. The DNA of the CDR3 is TGTGCCAGCAGTTCCGGGACAAGGGGTAGACTGTTTTTT. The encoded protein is CASSSGTRGRLFF.

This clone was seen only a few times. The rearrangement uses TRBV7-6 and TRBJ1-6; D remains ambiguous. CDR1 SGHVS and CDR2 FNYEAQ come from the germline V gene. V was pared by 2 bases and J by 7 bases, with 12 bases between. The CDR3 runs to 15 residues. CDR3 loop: CASSLSSGRNSPLHF. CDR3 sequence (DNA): TGTGCCAGCAGCTTATCCTCCGGGAGAAATTCACCCCTCCACTTT.

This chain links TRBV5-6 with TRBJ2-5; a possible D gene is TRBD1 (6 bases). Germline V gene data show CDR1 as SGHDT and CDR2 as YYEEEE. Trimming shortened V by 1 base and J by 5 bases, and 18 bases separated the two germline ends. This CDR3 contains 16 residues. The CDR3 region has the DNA TGTGCCAGCAGCTTGAAATCAGCCACAGGGTGGGAGACCCAGTACTTC. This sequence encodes CASSLKSATGWETQYF.

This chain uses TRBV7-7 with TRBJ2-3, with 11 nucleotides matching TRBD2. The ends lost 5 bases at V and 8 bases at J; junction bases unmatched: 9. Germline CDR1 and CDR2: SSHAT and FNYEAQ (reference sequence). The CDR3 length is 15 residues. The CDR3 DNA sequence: TGTGCCAGCAGCCCCTCTAGCGGGGGGCCGGGTACGCAGTATTTT. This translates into CASSPSSGGPGTQYF.

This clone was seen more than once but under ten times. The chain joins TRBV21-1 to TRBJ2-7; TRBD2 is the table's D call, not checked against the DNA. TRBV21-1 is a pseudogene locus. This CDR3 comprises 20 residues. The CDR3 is CASSKRRGLAGAFHSYEQYF. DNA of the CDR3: TGTGCCAGCAGCAAAAGGAGGGGACTAGCGGGAGCCTTTCATTCCTACGAGCAGTACTTC.

The chain's CDR3 is CASSQGQGSSYNSPLHF. The DNA of the CDR3 is TGTGCCAGCAGCCAGGGACAGGGGAGCTCCTATAATTCACCCCTCCACTTT. This chain links TRBV4-2 with TRBJ1-6, with TRBD1 matching over 10 bases. The V gene's germline CDR1 is LGHNA and CDR2 YNFKEQ. The length of the CDR3 is 17 residues. The trim removed 3 bases at V and 0 bases at J, leaving 2 bases unmatched.

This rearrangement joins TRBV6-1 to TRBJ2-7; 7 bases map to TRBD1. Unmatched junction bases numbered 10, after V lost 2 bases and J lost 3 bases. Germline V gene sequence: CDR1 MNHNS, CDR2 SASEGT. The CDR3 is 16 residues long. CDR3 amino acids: CASSETLSSGGYEQYF. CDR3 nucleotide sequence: TGTGCCAGCAGTGAAACGTTATCGTCAGGGGGCTACGAGCAGTACTTC.

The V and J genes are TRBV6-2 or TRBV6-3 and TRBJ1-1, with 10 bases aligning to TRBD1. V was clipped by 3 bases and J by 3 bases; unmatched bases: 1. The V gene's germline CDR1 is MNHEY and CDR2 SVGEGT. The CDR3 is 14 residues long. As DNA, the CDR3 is TGTGCCAGCAGTTATGACAGGGGGCACACTGAAGCTTTCTTT. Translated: CASSYDRGHTEAFF.

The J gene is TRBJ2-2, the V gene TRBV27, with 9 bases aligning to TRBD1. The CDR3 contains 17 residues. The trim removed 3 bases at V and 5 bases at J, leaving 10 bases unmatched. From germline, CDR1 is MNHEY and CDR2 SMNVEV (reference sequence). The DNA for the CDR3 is TGTGCCAGCAGTTTCGGACAGGGGCAACAGGGTACCGGGGAGCTGTTTTTT. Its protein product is CASSFGQGQQGTGELFF.

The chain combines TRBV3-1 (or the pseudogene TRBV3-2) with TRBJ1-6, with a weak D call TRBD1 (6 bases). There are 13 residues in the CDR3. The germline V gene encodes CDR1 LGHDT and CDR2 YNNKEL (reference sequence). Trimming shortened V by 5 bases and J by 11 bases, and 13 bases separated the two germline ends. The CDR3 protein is CASSAHRDAPLHF. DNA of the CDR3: TGTGCCAGCAGCGCGCACAGGGATGCACCCCTCCACTTT.

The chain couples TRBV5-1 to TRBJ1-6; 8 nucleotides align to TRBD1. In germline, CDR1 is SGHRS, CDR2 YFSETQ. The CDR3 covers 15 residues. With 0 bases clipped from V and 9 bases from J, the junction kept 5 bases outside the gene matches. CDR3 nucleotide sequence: TGCGCCAGCAGCTTGGGGCCAGGGGGCCGTTCACCCCTCCACTTT. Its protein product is CASSLGPGGRSPLHF.

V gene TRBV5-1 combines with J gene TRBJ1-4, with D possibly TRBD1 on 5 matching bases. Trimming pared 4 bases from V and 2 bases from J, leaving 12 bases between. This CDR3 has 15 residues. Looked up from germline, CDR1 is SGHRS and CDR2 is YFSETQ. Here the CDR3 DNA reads TGCGCCAGCAGCCTTTGGGGCCCGACTAATGAAAAACTGTTTTTT. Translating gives CASSLWGPTNEKLFF.

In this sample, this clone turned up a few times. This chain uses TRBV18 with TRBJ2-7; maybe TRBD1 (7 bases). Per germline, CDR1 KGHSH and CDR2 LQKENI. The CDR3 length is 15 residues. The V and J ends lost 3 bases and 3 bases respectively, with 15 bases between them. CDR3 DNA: TGTGCCAGCTCACCTCAGGAGGGGGCTTTCTACGAGCAGTACTTC. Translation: CASSPQEGAFYEQYF.

CDR3 amino acids: CASSKVRGGAPTGELFF. CDR3 DNA: TGTGCCAGCAGCAAAGTCCGTGGGGGGGCGCCGACCGGGGAGCTGTTTTTT. The chain combines TRBV21-1 with TRBJ2-2; the table calls TRBD2, which could not be checked here. TRBV21-1 is listed as a pseudogene. CDR3 length: 17 residues.

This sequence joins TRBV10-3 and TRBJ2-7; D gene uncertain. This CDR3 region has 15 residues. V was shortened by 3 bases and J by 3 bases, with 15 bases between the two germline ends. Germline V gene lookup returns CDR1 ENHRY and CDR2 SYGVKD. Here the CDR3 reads CAISDGAINFYEQYF. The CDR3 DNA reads TGTGCCATCAGTGATGGAGCGATAAATTTCTACGAGCAGTACTTC.

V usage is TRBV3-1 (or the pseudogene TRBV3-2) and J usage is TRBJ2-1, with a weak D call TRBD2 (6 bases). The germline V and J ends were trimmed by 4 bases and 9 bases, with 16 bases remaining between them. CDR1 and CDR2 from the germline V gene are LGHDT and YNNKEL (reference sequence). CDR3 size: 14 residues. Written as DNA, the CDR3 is TGTGCCAGCAGCCCAACATTAACTAGCACTGAGCAGTTCTTC. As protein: CASSPTLTSTEQFF.